These 29 T cell receptor beta chains were sequenced from one sample in a study of shared clonotypes between healthy human individuals. Naive CD8 cells lacked CD45RO and underwent positive selection for CCR7, leaving out terminally differentiated effector memory CD45RA+ cells. Assay used: immunoSEQ multiplex PCR; TCRdb lists only in-frame clones, some missing. The profile shows about 2.1 million clones, about 94% of them singletons. The sequenced sample was naive CD8+ T cells from PBMCs. These receptors came from a man between 18 and 35 years old in good health. Some clones in this sample may be carry-over from other donors' samples.

As DNA, the CDR3 is TGTGCCAGCCGAATCGCAGCTACCGCCTACAATGAGCAGTTCTTC. As protein: CASRIAATAYNEQFF. This sequence joins TRBV6-1 and TRBJ2-1; D is undetermined. Germline V gene lookup returns CDR1 MNHNS and CDR2 SASEGT. The CDR3 has 15 amino acids. Trimming took 8 bases from V and 2 from J, leaving 16 bases between them.

This chain joins TRBV7-2 and TRBJ2-5; 10 bases map to TRBD2. Germline CDR1 is SGHTA and CDR2 is FQGNSA. The CDR3 consists of 18 residues. The V gene end was trimmed by 3 bases and the J gene end by 2 bases; junction bases not matched to a gene: 12. CDR3 protein: CASSLGTSALGEQETQYF. CDR3 bases: TGTGCCAGCAGCTTGGGGACTAGCGCCCTCGGGGAGCAAGAGACCCAGTACTTC.

The chain recombines TRBV27 with TRBJ2-1; no definite D call. This CDR3 has 13 residues. Germline V CDR1 and CDR2: MNHEY, SMNVEV (reference sequence). V was trimmed by 8 bases and J by 5 bases, leaving 13 bases between them. CDR3 amino acids: CASRIPGDNEQFF. CDR3 in DNA: TGTGCCAGCCGCATCCCGGGTGACAATGAGCAGTTCTTC.

The rearrangement joins TRBV6-5 to TRBJ2-5, with D possibly called TRBD1 or TRBD2 (6 bases each). Germline loops: CDR1 MNHEY, CDR2 SVGAGI. Trimming cost V 0 bases and J 5 bases, with 16 bases left between them. The CDR3 has 16 amino acids. As DNA, the CDR3 is TGTGCCAGCAGTTACTCTGTCCTAGCGAGGGGGGAGACCCAGTACTTC. It is translated as CASSYSVLARGETQYF.

V and J are TRBV27 and TRBJ2-7; 10 bases are shared with TRBD2. Trimming cost V 4 bases and J 3 bases; bases outside gene matches: 6. This CDR3 has 15 residues. CDR1 MNHEY and CDR2 SMNVEV come from the germline V gene (reference sequence). The CDR3 region has the DNA TGTGCCAGCAGTTCGAAGACTAGCGGGTTCTACGAGCAGTACTTC. Translated: CASSSKTSGFYEQYF.

This chain uses TRBV27 with TRBJ2-2; the match to TRBD1 covers 9 bases. The junction had 11 bases not matched to a gene; V was cut back by 1 base and J by 5 bases. The CDR3 runs 18 residues. CDR1 and CDR2 (germline): MNHEY, SMNVEV (reference sequence). CDR3 nucleotide sequence: TGTGCCAGCAGTTTATTAGGGACAGGGCCCTTGTCAACCGGGGAGCTGTTTTTT. It translates to CASSLLGTGPLSTGELFF.

V usage is TRBV6-5 and J usage is TRBJ2-5; D possibly corresponds to TRBD1 (7 bases). CDR3 size: 15 residues. The germline V gene has CDR1 MNHEY and CDR2 SVGAGI. The V end lost 6 bases, the J end lost 5 bases, and 19 bases lay between the germline ends. Written as DNA, the CDR3 is TGTGCCAGCAGCGCTAACGCCAGGGGGGTGGAGACCCAGTACTTC. Translating gives CASSANARGVETQYF.

The J gene is TRBJ2-1, the V gene TRBV4-3; 10 positions match TRBD1. The ends lost 0 bases at V and 0 bases at J; junction bases unmatched: 5. Germline V gene lookup returns CDR1 LGHNA and CDR2 YSLEER. CDR3 length: 18 amino acids. CDR3 nucleotide sequence: TGCGCCAGCAGCCAAGACCGGACAGGGGGTTTCTCCTACAATGAGCAGTTCTTC. This encodes CASSQDRTGGFSYNEQFF.

Details on this clone: Other DNA sequences of this sample code for an identical CDR3. The rearrangement links TRBV27 to TRBJ2-7; D is perhaps TRBD2 (5 bases). The V end was cut by 3 bases, the J end by 1 base, with 10 bases between. The germline CDR1 and CDR2 sequences are MNHEY and SMNVEV (reference sequence). CDR3 length: 14 amino acids. CDR3 region: CASSFRGPSYEQYF. The DNA for the CDR3 is TGTGCCAGCAGTTTTAGAGGGCCGTCCTACGAGCAGTACTTC.

The V and J genes are TRBV5-6 and TRBJ2-1; TRBD2 aligns across 9 bases. After removal of 2 bases from V and 6 bases from J, the junction contained 3 bases not matched to a gene. Germline V CDR1 and CDR2: SGHDT, YYEEEE. There are 14 residues in the CDR3. In DNA, the CDR3 is TGTGCCAGCAGCTTAGGCGGGAGGGTCAATGAGCAGTTCTTC. Translation gives CASSLGGRVNEQFF.

This clone was counted a single time. The rearrangement uses TRBV6-5 and TRBJ2-5; TRBD1 matches 9 bases. The CDR3 length is 14 residues. The ends lost 5 bases at V and 5 bases at J; junction bases unmatched: 6. Germline lookup yields CDR1 MNHEY and CDR2 SVGAGI. The CDR3 region has the DNA TGTGCCAGCAGTCCTAGGACAGGGGTGGAGACCCAGTACTTC. Protein: CASSPRTGVETQYF.

The J gene is TRBJ2-7, the V gene TRBV5-6; possibly TRBD1 or TRBD2 for D (6 bases each). Per germline, CDR1 SGHDT and CDR2 YYEEEE. V was cut by 4 bases and J by 5 bases, with 19 bases left in between. The CDR3 covers 15 residues. CDR3 loop: CASSGVEGDPHEQYF. DNA of the CDR3: TGTGCCAGCAGCGGCGTGGAGGGGGATCCTCACGAGCAGTACTTC.

The chain carries TRBV9 and TRBJ2-1; 10 bases match TRBD1. CDR3 length equals 16 residues. Per germline, CDR1 SGDLS and CDR2 YYNGEE. The ends lost 2 bases at V and 5 bases at J; junction bases unmatched: 7. CDR3 protein: CASSVVHGTGDNEQFF. CDR3 bases: TGTGCCAGCAGCGTCGTTCACGGGACAGGGGACAATGAGCAGTTCTTC.

As regards this clone: Other DNA sequences in the same sample also yield this CDR3. This chain links TRBV27 with TRBJ2-7; TRBD1 aligns across 10 bases. Germline loops: CDR1 MNHEY, CDR2 SMNVEV (reference sequence). The CDR3 totals 14 residues. Unmatched junction bases numbered 5, after V lost 5 bases and J lost 4 bases. The CDR3 spells CASSETGGGYEQYF. The CDR3 DNA reads as TGTGCCAGCAGTGAGACAGGGGGCGGGTACGAGCAGTACTTC.

The chain carries TRBV11-2 and TRBJ2-3, with a weak D call TRBD2 (5 bases). V was trimmed by 2 bases and J by 8 bases, leaving 17 bases between them. The CDR3 has 15 amino acids. CDR1 is SGHAT, CDR2 FQNNGV, per germline. In DNA, the CDR3 is TGTGCCAGCAGCTTAACCCGACTAAGCGGTGCTACGCAGTATTTT. Protein product: CASSLTRLSGATQYF.

This CDR3 is CASSINRERGQDYEQYF. The CDR3 DNA reads TGTGCCAGTAGTATTAATCGAGAGAGGGGACAGGACTACGAGCAGTACTTC. The chain carries TRBV19 and TRBJ2-7; 8 bases line up with TRBD1. CDR1 LNHDA and CDR2 SQIVND come from the germline V gene (reference sequence). The CDR3 has 17 amino acids. After removal of 3 bases from V and 3 bases from J, the junction contained 13 bases not matched to a gene.

The chain employs TRBV7-9 and TRBJ1-1; 8 nucleotides line up with TRBD1. Losses at the gene ends were 5 bases for V and 4 bases for J; bases not matched to a gene: 9. CDR1 and CDR2 (germline): SEHNR, FQNEAQ (reference sequence). The CDR3 is 15 residues long. DNA of the CDR3: TGTGCCAGCAGCACCCGACAGGGGTTGGGCACTGAAGCTTTCTTT. Amino acid sequence: CASSTRQGLGTEAFF.

The chain combines TRBV7-9 with TRBJ1-1; TRBD1 aligns across 10 bases. Losses at the gene ends were 6 bases for V and 3 bases for J; bases not matched to a gene: 7. There are 15 residues in the CDR3. Germline CDR1 and CDR2: SEHNR and FQNEAQ (reference sequence). DNA of the CDR3: TGTGCCAGCAGGTATCCCGGGACAGGGGACACTGAAGCTTTCTTT. Residues: CASRYPGTGDTEAFF.

This clone has a handful of counts. The chain employs TRBV23-1 and TRBJ1-5; no clear D gene. TRBV23-1 is treated as an ORF (open reading frame) with a function not yet certain. Trimming pared 5 bases from V and 0 bases from J, leaving 11 bases between. The CDR3 is 15 amino acids. This CDR3 is CASSRTTYSNQPQHF. CDR3 sequence (DNA): TGCGCCAGCAGTAGGACGACTTATAGCAATCAGCCCCAGCATTTT.

The chain employs TRBV27 and TRBJ2-1; 9 nucleotides align to TRBD2. The trim removed 2 bases at V and 6 bases at J, leaving 2 bases unmatched. CDR3 length equals 14 residues. Germline CDR1 is MNHEY and CDR2 is SMNVEV (reference sequence). CDR3 bases: TGTGCCAGCAGTTTAGGCGGGAGGGCCAATGAGCAGTTCTTC. Translated: CASSLGGRANEQFF.

The V gene is TRBV12-1, the J gene TRBJ2-1. TRBV12-1 counts as a pseudogene. This CDR3 is built from 17 residues. The CDR3 loop is CASSFYIGTHQGGEQFF. The CDR3 bases are TGTGCCAGCAGCTTTTATATCGGGACTCACCAAGGGGGTGAGCAGTTCTTC.

On this clone itself: Other nucleotide sequences from this sample produce the same CDR3. The chain joins TRBV6-1 to TRBJ2-7; D gene ambiguous. The germline V gene encodes CDR1 MNHNS and CDR2 SASEGT. Between the trimmed V and J ends, which lost 4 bases and 4 bases, there was a span of 2 bases. CDR3 size: 10 residues. The CDR3 here is CASSGYEQYF. DNA for the CDR3: TGTGCCAGCAGTGGATACGAGCAGTACTTC.

The CDR3 sequence is CASSRTETHAYEQYF. The CDR3 nucleotides are TGTGCCAGCAGCCGGACAGAAACCCATGCCTACGAGCAGTACTTC. The V call is TRBV6-5, the J call TRBJ2-7; possible D gene TRBD1, 6 bases. CDR1 MNHEY and CDR2 SVGAGI come from the germline V gene. The CDR3 loop spans 15 amino acids. Trimming left V 6 bases short and J 2 bases short, with 17 bases between.

Points on this clone: Additional DNA sequences in this sample encode the identical CDR3. This rearrangement joins TRBV19 to TRBJ2-7, with a possible D match to TRBD2 (5 bases). CDR3 length: 14 amino acids. The germline gives CDR1 LNHDA, CDR2 SQIVND (reference sequence). V lost 3 bases and J lost 2, with 11 bases in between. Here the CDR3 reads CASSIGLGAYEQYF. CDR3 bases: TGTGCCAGTAGTATCGGGCTCGGGGCCTACGAGCAGTACTTC.

This rearrangement joins TRBV6-5 to TRBJ1-5, with D possibly matching TRBD1 (5 bases). This CDR3 contains 14 residues. Germline CDR1 and CDR2: MNHEY and SVGAGI. V was clipped by 0 bases and J by 4 bases, with 7 bases between them. Written as DNA, the CDR3 is TGTGCCAGCAGTTACTCGCCAGGGAATCAGCCCCAGCATTTT. It codes for CASSYSPGNQPQHF.

This clone was seen only once. The sample contains more than one DNA sequence encoding this CDR3. The chain has TRBV5-1 and TRBJ2-1, with unresolved D. Germline assignment: CDR1 SGHRS and CDR2 YFSETQ. Trimming shortened V by 0 bases and J by 10 bases, and 5 bases separated the two germline ends. The CDR3 consists of 11 residues. CDR3 sequence reads: CASSLGTEQFF. The CDR3 DNA reads TGCGCCAGCAGCTTGGGTACAGAGCAGTTCTTC.

The rearrangement joins TRBV9 to TRBJ2-7; either TRBD1 or TRBD2 may fit D (5 bases each). This CDR3 is 14 amino acids long. Between the trimmed V and J ends, which lost 7 bases and 3 bases, there was a span of 17 bases. CDR1 SGDLS and CDR2 YYNGEE come from the germline V gene. The CDR3 nucleotides are TGTGCCAGCGCTTCCCGGGACGTAGACTACGAGCAGTACTTC. It is translated as CASASRDVDYEQYF.

The gene calls are TRBV27 and TRBJ1-2, with D uncertain. V was clipped by 5 bases and J by 8 bases, with 15 bases between them. This CDR3 is built from 13 residues. CDR1 is MNHEY, CDR2 SMNVEV, per germline (reference sequence). The CDR3 region has the DNA TGTGCCAGCAGTAGTCTACCTTTCGCCGGCTACACCTTC. Translated: CASSSLPFAGYTF.

The J gene is TRBJ1-2, the V gene TRBV27; 8 bases are shared with TRBD1. The germline gives CDR1 MNHEY, CDR2 SMNVEV (reference sequence). Germline trimming cut 6 bases from V and 2 bases from J; bases unmatched to any gene: 14. This CDR3 has 17 residues. The CDR3 reads CASRTALGQDLNYGYTF. CDR3 bases: TGTGCCAGCAGGACGGCGTTGGGACAGGACCTAAACTATGGCTACACCTTC.